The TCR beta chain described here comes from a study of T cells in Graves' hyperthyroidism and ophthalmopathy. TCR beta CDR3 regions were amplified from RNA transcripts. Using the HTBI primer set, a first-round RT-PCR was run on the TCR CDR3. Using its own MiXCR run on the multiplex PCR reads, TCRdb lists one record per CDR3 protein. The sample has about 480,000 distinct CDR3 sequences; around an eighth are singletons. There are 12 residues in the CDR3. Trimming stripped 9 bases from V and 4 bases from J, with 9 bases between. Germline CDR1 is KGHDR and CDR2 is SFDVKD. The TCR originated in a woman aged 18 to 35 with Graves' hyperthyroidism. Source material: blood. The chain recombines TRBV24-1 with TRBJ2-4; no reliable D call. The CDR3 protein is CATRDWKNIQYF. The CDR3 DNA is TGTGCCACCCGAGACTGGAAAAACATTCAGTACTTC.